This TCR beta chain stems from a study of identifying expanded T cells in peripheral blood. The repertoire was sequenced with immunoSEQ multiplex PCR; TCRdb's copy has only in-frame clones and lacks some. Of about 94,000 clones detected, 88% appear once; the ten largest clones hold 5.5% to 6%. The CDR3 covers 15 residues. V was shortened by 0 bases and J by 1 base, with 9 bases between the two germline ends. CDR1 and CDR2 (germline): SEHNR, FQNEAQ (reference sequence). The TCR was taken from a person aged 18-70 years in good health. The sequenced material came from blood. The V and J genes are TRBV7-9 and TRBJ1-1, with D perhaps TRBD1 (6 bases). This CDR3 reads CASSLARDKNTEAFF. CDR3 nucleotide sequence: TGTGCCAGCAGCTTAGCTCGGGACAAGAACACTGAAGCTTTCTTT.